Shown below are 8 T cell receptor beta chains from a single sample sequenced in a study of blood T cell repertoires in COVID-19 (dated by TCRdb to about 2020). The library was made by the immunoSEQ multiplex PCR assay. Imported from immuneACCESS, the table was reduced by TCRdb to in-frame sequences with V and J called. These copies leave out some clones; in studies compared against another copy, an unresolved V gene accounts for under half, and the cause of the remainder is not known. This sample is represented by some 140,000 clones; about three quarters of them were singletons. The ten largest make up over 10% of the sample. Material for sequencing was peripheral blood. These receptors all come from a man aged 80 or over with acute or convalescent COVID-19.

CDR3 sequence: CASSQERKRGPRNEQYF. CDR3 nucleotide sequence: TGCGCCAGCAGCCAAGAGAGAAAGAGGGGGCCTAGGAACGAGCAGTACTTC. The chain recombines TRBV4-3 with TRBJ2-7; 7 bases map to TRBD1. V was pared by 0 bases and J by 5 bases, with 13 bases of the junction left unmatched. Per germline, CDR1 LGHNA and CDR2 YSLEER. The CDR3 is 17 amino acids.

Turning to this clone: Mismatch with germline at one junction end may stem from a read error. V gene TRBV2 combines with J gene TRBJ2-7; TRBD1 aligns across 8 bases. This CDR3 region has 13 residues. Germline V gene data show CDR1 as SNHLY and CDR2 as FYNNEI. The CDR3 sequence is CASSNTGTGSSIW. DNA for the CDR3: TGTGCCAGCAGCAACACCGGGACAGGTTCTTCTATTTGG.

CDR3 protein: CASSLTGIYEQYF. The DNA of the CDR3 is TGTGCCAGCAGTTTAACAGGGATCTACGAGCAGTACTTC. The chain is built from TRBV12-3 or TRBV12-4 and TRBJ2-7; D is perhaps TRBD1 (6 bases). This CDR3 has 13 amino acids. V was cut by 2 bases and J by 3 bases, with 8 bases left in between.

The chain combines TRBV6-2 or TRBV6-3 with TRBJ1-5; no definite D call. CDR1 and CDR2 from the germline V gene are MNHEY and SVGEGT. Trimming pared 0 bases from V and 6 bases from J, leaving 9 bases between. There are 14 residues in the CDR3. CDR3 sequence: CASSYSNPGQPQHF. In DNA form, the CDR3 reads TGTGCCAGCAGTTACTCGAACCCGGGTCAGCCCCAGCATTTT.

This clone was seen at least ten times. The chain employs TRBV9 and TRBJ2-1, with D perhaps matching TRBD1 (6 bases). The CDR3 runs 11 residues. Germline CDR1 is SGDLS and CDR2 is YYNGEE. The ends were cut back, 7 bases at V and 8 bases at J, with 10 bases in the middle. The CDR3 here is CASGGWDEQFF. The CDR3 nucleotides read TGTGCCAGCGGGGGCTGGGATGAGCAGTTCTTC.

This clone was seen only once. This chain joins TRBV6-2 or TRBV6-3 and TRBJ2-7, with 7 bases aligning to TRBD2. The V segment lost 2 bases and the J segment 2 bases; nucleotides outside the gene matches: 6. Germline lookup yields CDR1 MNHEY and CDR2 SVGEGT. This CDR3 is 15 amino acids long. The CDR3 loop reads CASSYRSGDPYEQYF. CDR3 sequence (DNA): TGTGCCAGCAGTTACCGAAGCGGGGATCCCTACGAGCAGTACTTC.

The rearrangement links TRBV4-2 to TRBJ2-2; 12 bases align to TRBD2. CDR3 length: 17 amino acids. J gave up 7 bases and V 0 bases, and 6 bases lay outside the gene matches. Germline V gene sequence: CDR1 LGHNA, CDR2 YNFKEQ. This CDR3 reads CASSQDPSGGAGGELFF. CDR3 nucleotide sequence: TGTGCCAGCAGCCAAGACCCTAGCGGGGGGGCCGGCGGGGAGCTGTTTTTT.

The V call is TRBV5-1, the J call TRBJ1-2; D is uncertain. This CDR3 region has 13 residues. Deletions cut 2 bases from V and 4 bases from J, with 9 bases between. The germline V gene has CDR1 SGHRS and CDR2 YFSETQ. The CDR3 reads CASSFDQVYGYTF. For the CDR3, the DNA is TGCGCCAGCAGCTTCGATCAGGTCTATGGCTACACCTTC.